The T cell receptor (beta chain) under discussion was sequenced for a study of OX40 agonist ivuxolimab in advanced cancers. Background for the entire study: The costimulatory receptor OX40 (CD134) was targeted by ivuxolimab, a fully human IgG2 agonistic monoclonal antibody. Intravenous ivuxolimab was administered to patients every 2 weeks at six dose levels: 0.01, 0.1, 0.3, 1.5, 3 and 10 mg/kg. A male proportion of 82.7% and a mean age of approximately 61 years, ranging from 23 to 79, were recorded for the dose-escalation cohort. Prior anti-PD-1, anti-PD-L1 or anti-CTLA-4 therapy was permitted, and about two fifths of dose-escalation patients had received checkpoint inhibitors. Three dose-escalation patients achieved partial responses, one with hepatocellular carcinoma and two with cutaneous melanoma. The paper reports the monotherapy dose-escalation portion (N of about 54 patients) of the phase I ivuxolimab trial. Of the roughly 52 dose-escalation patients, hepatocellular carcinoma was present in some 19, melanoma in approximately 15, renal cell carcinoma in 9 and head and neck cancer in 9. Peripheral TCRbeta sequencing aimed to test whether ivuxolimab altered TCR sequence diversity and caused clonal T-cell expansion.

The germline V gene encodes CDR1 MNHNY and CDR2 SVGAGI (reference sequence). The CDR3 has 15 amino acids, counting the end cysteine and phenylalanine. Only the CDR3 DNA is retained, 45 bases long and in frame from the first base. The germline V end is reduced by 5 bases and the J end by 6 bases; junction bases left unmatched: 11. Results the study describes overall, beyond this receptor: Low levels of normalized T-cell clonal expansion were also seen in some patients who did not respond. At doses of 0.1 to 3.0 mg/kg, clonal expansion of both CD4+ and CD8+ blood T cells was observed from baseline to week 6. The antigen specificity of the clonally expanded peripheral T cells was not determined. After ivuxolimab, more expanded clones were found on average in CD8+ T cells than in CD4+ T cells. Partial responders in the 0.1-3.0 mg/kg groups had among the lowest normalized peripheral clonal expansion, especially among CD8+ T cells.

Concerning this clone itself: Its antigen target is currently unknown. No base quality values were provided; no much bigger clone lies one nucleotide off.

The trial excluded patients who had a history of autoimmune disease or were on systemic immunosuppression. Peripheral blood for TCR sequencing was collected from all dose cohorts at baseline, on cycle 4 day 1, and on cycle 7 day 1. The samples were drawn from a first-in-human, open-label, multicenter phase I dose-escalation trial of ivuxolimab. The trial enrolled adults with locally advanced or metastatic head and neck squamous cell, hepatocellular, melanoma or renal cell carcinoma. Before TCR sequencing, CD4+ and CD8+ T cells were separately sorted from peripheral blood. For sequencing of the TCRbeta CDR3 region, genomic DNA was extracted from the sorted cells. The immunoSEQ Assay was used for sequencing of TCRbeta CDR3 regions. TCRdb retrieved this table from immuneACCESS and kept in-frame rearrangements only. Not all clones are present; in checked studies, unresolved V genes account for under half, and no reason is known for the remainder. This sample is represented by 45,000 to 50,000 clones; approximately 90% of them were singletons. 25% to 40% of the sample lies in the top ten.

The rearrangement combines TRBV6-6 with TRBJ1-1, with 8 central nucleotides matching TRBD1. This sequence originates from an adult with an advanced solid tumor such as melanoma, head and neck, liver or kidney cancer. The material was CD4+ or CD8+ T cells sorted from blood, obtained in a trial of the OX40 agonist ivuxolimab. DNA sequence: TGTGCCAGCAGTGAGGACAGGGCAGGTTTGCCTGAAGCTTTCTTT. The encoded protein is CASSEDRAGLPEAFF.